What follows describes a single T cell receptor (beta chain). Its antigen remains unknown. The entry originates in a study of T cell responses to AZD1222 COVID-19 vaccine. Whole-study results and caveats: All repertoire sampling was performed exclusively after the peak T cell response. There were mostly white British donors and more females than males, and clonal diversity was possibly underestimated. Of spike-specific TCRs, nearly half reportedly target regions left unmutated in variants.

Libraries were prepared by immunoSEQ multiplex PCR; TCRdb keeps only in-frame clonotypes and omits some of them. The sample has about 150,000 clones, 87% seen once. V lost 3 bases and J lost 0, with 8 bases in between. The CDR3 consists of 15 residues. The V gene's germline CDR1 is LGHNA and CDR2 YNFKEQ. The origin of this receptor is an adult who received the AZD1222 COVID-19 vaccine. Sequenced material: peripheral blood, taken 28 days after the second AZD1222 dose. V and J are TRBV4-2 and TRBJ2-2, with D uncertain. CDR3 sequence (DNA): TGTGCCAGCAGCCACCCTGGAACGAACACCGGGGAGCTGTTTTTT. As protein: CASSHPGTNTGELFF.